Reported below is one T cell receptor (beta chain). TCR beta chains were sequenced at survey level with immunoSEQ. Sequencing used immunoSEQ multiplex PCR; TCRdb keeps in-frame clones, though not all of them. In the table there are around 50,000 clones, approximately 95% of which are singletons. The ends lost 5 bases at V and 2 bases at J; junction bases unmatched: 5. This CDR3 region has 15 residues. CDR1 is LNHDA, CDR2 SQIVND, per germline (reference sequence). Source material: PBMCs. The chain combines TRBV19 with TRBJ1-4; the match to TRBD1 covers 7 bases. The clonotype comes from a middle-aged man with rheumatoid arthritis. DNA for the CDR3: TGTGCCAGTAGTGCGACAGGGTCTACTAATGAAAAACTGTTTTTT. It yields the protein CASSATGSTNEKLFF. Supplemented by reference TRBV19 and TRBJ1-4, the full variable domain reads DGGITQSPKYLFRKEGQNVTLSCEQNLNHDAMYWYRQDPGQGLRLIYYSQIVNDFQKGDIAEGYSVSREKKESFPLTVTSAQKNPTAFYLCASSATGSTNEKLFFGSGTQLSVL.